This record concerns one T cell receptor (beta chain) sequence. Antigen unknown. Data came from immunoSEQ multiplex PCR; TCRdb stores just in-frame clones and leaves some out. This table has around 100,000 clones, roughly 90% appearing once. The sample comes from a study of T cell responses to AZD1222 COVID-19 vaccine. Broader study findings: Seropositive status at baseline applied to only a handful of AZD1222 recipients.

The CDR3 is 16 residues long. With 3 bases clipped from V and 3 bases from J, the junction kept 10 bases outside the gene matches. Germline CDR1 and CDR2: LNHNV and YYDKDF (reference sequence). This chain joins TRBV15 and TRBJ2-5, with 7 bases lining up with TRBD1. This TCR came from an adult in good health. The sequencing used peripheral blood, collected on day 0 of AZD1222 vaccination. The CDR3 loop reads CATSSYRGWGKETQYF. CDR3 in DNA: TGTGCCACCAGCAGTTACAGGGGTTGGGGAAAAGAGACCCAGTACTTC.